This T cell receptor beta chain was obtained from a study of cytomegalovirus exposure and HLA in healthy donors. Concerning this clone itself: Relative to the germline gene, one junction end is altered; a read error may explain this.

60 Vbeta and 13 Jbeta primers were used in PCR. Here immunoSEQ multiplex PCR was the method, and the copy in TCRdb shows in-frame clones only, minus some. The table has about 130,000 clones, about 79% seen once. Germline CDR1 is LNHDA and CDR2 is SQIVND (reference sequence). This CDR3 region has 15 residues. The sequenced material came from PBMCs. The chain couples TRBV19 to TRBJ2-1; no firm D call. This clonotype was sampled from a woman younger than 35 in good health and CMV-seropositive. The CDR3 sequence: CTSSPFRSGDNEQFF. The CDR3 coding sequence is TGTACCAGTAGTCCCTTCAGGTCCGGCGACAATGAGCAGTTCTTC.